This T cell receptor beta chain was obtained from a study of shared clonotypes between healthy human individuals. A remark on this clone: Antigen specificity is unknown.

Overall study findings and caveats: Memory subsets had estimated richness that was generally smaller than that of naive subsets. Relative to clonotypes present in all four donors, those not shared had lower generation probabilities.

Naive CD8 cells comprised CD45RO-negative, CCR7-positively selected cells, excluding terminally differentiated effector memory CD45RA+ cells. In the original processing: ImmunoSEQ yielded junction-only sequences lacking quality scores, so filtering differed. TCRdb keeps only in-frame clones here, not all; method: immunoSEQ multiplex PCR. That table supplies the V and J calls and clone size; D and trimming were determined from the DNA. The sample has 2 million to 2.5 million clones, 85% to 95% seen once; the top ten hold approximately 1.2%. The CDR3 extends over 14 amino acids. Germline-derived CDR1 and CDR2 are SGHDT and YYEEEE. V was shortened by 0 bases and J by 8 bases, with 9 bases between the two germline ends.

The source material was naive CD8+ T cells sorted from blood. The J gene is TRBJ1-6, the V gene TRBV5-6; the D is unclear. The clonotype comes from a man aged 18 to 30 in good health. The CDR3 here is CASSLDGIYSPLHF. CDR3 nucleotide sequence: TGTGCCAGCAGCTTGGATGGAATCTATTCACCCCTCCACTTT.